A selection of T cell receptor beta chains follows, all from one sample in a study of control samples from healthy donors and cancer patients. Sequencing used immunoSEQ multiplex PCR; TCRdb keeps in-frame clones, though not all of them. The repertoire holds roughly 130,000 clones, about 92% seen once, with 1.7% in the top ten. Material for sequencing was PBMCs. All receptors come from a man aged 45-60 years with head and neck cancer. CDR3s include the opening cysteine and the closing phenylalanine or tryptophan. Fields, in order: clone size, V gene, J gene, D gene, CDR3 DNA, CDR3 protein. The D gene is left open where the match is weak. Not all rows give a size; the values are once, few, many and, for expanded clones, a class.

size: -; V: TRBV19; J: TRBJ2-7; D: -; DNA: TGTGCCAGTAGTATATCTGGGTACGAGCAGTACTTC; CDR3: CASSISGYEQYF
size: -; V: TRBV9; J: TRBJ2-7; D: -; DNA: TGTGCCAGCAGCGTCTCGGATACCTACGAGCAGTACTTC; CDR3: CASSVSDTYEQYF
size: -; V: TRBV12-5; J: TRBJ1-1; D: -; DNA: TGTGCTAGTGGTCAGACAGGGAACACTGAAGCTTTCTTT; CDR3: CASGQTGNTEAFF
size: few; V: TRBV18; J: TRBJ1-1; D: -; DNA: TGTGCCAGCTCACCCGCCATGAACACTGAAGCTTTCTTT; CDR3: CASSPAMNTEAFF
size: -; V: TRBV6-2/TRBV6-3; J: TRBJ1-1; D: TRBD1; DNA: TGTGCCAGCAGTTATGCCGGGACAGGGGGAGCTTTCTTT; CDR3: CASSYAGTGGAFF
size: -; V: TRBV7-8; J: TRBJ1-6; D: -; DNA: TGTGCCAGCAGCTTACTTAACTCACCCCTCCACTTT; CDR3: CASSLLNSPLHF
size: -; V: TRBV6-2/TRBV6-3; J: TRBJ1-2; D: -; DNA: TGTGCCAGCAGCTCAGGGGAGAGCTACACCTTC; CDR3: CASSSGESYTF
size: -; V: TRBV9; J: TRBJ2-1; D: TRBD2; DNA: TGTGCCAGCAGTGTTAGCGGGGCCTCCTACAATGAGCAGTTCTTC; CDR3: CASSVSGASYNEQFF
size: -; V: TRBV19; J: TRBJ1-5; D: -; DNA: TGTGCCAGTAGTATGGTGGCAACGATTAGCAATCAGCCCCAGCATTTT; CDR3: CASSMVATISNQPQHF
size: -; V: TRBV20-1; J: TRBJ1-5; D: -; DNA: TGCAGTGCTAGTTCCCGCCCGTATAGCAATCAGCCCCAGCATTTT; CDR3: CSASSRPYSNQPQHF
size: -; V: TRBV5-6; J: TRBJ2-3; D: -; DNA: TGTGCCAGCAGCCCCGGTGGGGCGGGGCCAGGGGGTACGCAGTATTTT; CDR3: CASSPGGAGPGGTQYF
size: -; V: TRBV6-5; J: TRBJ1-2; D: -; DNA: TGTGCCAGCAGCCCCGAGGCAGGGAATCCCTATGGCTACACCTTC; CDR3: CASSPEAGNPYGYTF
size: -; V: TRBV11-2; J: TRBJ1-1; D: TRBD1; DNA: TGTGCCAGCAGCTTAGGACAGGGTACTTCCACTGAAGCTTTCTTT; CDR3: CASSLGQGTSTEAFF
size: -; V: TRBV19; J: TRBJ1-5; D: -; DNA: TGTGCCAGTAGCCCGGGATATAGCAATCAGCCCCAGCATTTT; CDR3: CASSPGYSNQPQHF
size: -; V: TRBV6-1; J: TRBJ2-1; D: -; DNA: TGTGCCAGCAGTGAAGAGGGAGTCGGGTGGTACAATGAGCAGTTCTTC; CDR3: CASSEEGVGWYNEQFF
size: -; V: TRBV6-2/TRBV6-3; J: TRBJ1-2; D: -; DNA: TGTGCCAGCAGTTACTACGGGGGACTTGTGGGCTACACCTTC; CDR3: CASSYYGGLVGYTF
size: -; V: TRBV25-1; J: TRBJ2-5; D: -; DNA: TGTGCCACCCCCCCCTCCCCCGAGAGGGAGACCCAGTACTTC; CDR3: CATPPSPERETQYF
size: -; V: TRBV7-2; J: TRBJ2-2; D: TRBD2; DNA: TGTGCCAGCAGCTCCGGACTAGCGACCGGGGAGCTGTTTTTT; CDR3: CASSSGLATGELFF
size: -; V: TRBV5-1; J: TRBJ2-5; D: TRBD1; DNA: TGCGCCAGCAGCTTGGCCCTGACAGGGGGTCAGGAGACCCAGTACTTC; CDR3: CASSLALTGGQETQYF
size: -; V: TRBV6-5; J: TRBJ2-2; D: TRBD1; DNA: TGTGCCAGCTGCCGGGACAGGGATACCGGGGAGCTGTTTTTT; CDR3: CASCRDRDTGELFF
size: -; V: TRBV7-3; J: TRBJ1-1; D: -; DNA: TGTGCCAGCAGCTCAACGGGCCCGGGCACTGAAGCTTTCTTT; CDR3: CASSSTGPGTEAFF
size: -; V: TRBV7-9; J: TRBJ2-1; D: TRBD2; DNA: TGTGCCAGCAGCTTAGAGGGACTAGCTCTCAATGAGCAGTTCTTC; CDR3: CASSLEGLALNEQFF
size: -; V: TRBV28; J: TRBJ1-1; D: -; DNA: TGTGCCAGCAGTGCCGGCAGGAACACTGAAGCTTTCTTT; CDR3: CASSAGRNTEAFF
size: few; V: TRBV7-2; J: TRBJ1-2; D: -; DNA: TGTGCCAGCAGCTTGAACCGGTCCCCCCTATATGGCTACACCTTC; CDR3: CASSLNRSPLYGYTF
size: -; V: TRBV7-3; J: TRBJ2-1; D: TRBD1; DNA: TGTGCCAGCAGCCTTAATCTTCTAGGGGGCGAGCAGTTCTTC; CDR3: CASSLNLLGGEQFF
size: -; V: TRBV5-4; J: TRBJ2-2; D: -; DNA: TGTGCCAGCAGTTTTGGAGGGGGGGCCCCCGGGGAGCTGTTTTTT; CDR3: CASSFGGGAPGELFF
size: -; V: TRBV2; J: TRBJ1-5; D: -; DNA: TGTGCCAGCAGTGAATGGAGCAATCAGCCCCAGCATTTT; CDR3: CASSEWSNQPQHF
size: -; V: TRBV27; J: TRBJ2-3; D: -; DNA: TGTGCCAGCAGAGACTACAAAACAGATACGCAGTATTTT; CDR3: CASRDYKTDTQYF
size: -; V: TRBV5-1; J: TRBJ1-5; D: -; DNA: TGCGCCAGCAGCCTTACAGGGAATAGCAATCAGCCCCAGCATTTT; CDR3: CASSLTGNSNQPQHF
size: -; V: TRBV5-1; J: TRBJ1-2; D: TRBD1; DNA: TGCGCCAGCAGCTTGGGCGGACAGGGGATTAACTATGGCTACACCTTC; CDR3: CASSLGGQGINYGYTF
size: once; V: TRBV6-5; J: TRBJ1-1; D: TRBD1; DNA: TGTGCCAGCAGTTACGGAGGGGGCACGGGGACTGAAGCTTTCTTT; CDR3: CASSYGGGTGTEAFF
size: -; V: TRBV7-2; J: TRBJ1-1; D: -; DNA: TGTGCCAGCAGCTTAGGGCGGGGGAACACTGAAGCTTTCTTT; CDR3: CASSLGRGNTEAFF
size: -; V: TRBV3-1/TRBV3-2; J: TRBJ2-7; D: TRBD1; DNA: TGTGCCAGCAGGCCGACAGGGGGGGAGCAGTACTTC; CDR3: CASRPTGGEQYF
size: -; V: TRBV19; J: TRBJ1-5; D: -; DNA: TGTGCCAGTAGTATCGGGGCAAATAAACAGCCCCAGCATTTT; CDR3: CASSIGANKQPQHF
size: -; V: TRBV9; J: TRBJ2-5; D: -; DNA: TGTGCCAGCAGCGTAGGACAGGTTTATGAGACCCAGTACTTC; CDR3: CASSVGQVYETQYF
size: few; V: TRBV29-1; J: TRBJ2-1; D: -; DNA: TGCAGCGTTGGGTTCATATACAATGAGCAGTTCTTC; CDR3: CSVGFIYNEQFF
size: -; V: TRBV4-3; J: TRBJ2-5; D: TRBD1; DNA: TGCGCCAGCAGCCATACCCGGGACAGCCATTTTAAGGATCAAGAGACCCAGTACTTC; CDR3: CASSHTRDSHFKDQETQYF
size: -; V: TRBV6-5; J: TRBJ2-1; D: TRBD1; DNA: TGTGCCAGCAGTTACACAGGGGGAACCTACAATGAGCAGTTCTTC; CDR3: CASSYTGGTYNEQFF
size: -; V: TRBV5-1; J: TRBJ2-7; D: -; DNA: TGCGCCAGCAGCTTGGCCAGCTCTCTAACCTACGAGCAGTACTTC; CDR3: CASSLASSLTYEQYF
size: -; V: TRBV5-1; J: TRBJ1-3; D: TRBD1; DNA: TGCGCCAGCAGCTCCCTCCCGGGACAGGGTGAAAGAAACACCATATATTTT; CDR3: CASSSLPGQGERNTIYF
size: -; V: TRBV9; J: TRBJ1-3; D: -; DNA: TGTGCCAGCAGCGTAGCTAGCGGTTCTGGAAACACCATATATTTT; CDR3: CASSVASGSGNTIYF
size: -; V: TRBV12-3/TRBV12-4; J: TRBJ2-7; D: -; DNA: TGTGCCAGCAGACCCGGACCCAGCTACGAGCAGTACTTC; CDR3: CASRPGPSYEQYF
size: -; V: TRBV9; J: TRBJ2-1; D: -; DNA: TGTGCCAGCAGCGTAGTCGAGGGGCCGGGGCGTGAGCAGTTCTTC; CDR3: CASSVVEGPGREQFF
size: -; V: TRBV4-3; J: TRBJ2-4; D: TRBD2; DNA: TGCGCCAGCAGCCAAGGCGGACTAGCCGGTTCCAAAAACATTCAGTACTTC; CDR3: CASSQGGLAGSKNIQYF
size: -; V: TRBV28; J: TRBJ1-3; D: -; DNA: TGTGCCAGCAGAGGGGCAGTCGCTGGAAACACCATATATTTT; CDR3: CASRGAVAGNTIYF
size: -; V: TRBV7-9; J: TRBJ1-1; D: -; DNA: TGTGCCAGCAGCCTCATGACAGCGAACACTGAAGCTTTCTTT; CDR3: CASSLMTANTEAFF
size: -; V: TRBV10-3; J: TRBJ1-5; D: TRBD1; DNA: TGTGCCACCGGGACAGGGCCCGGGCTTCGGCCCCAGCATTTT; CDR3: CATGTGPGLRPQHF
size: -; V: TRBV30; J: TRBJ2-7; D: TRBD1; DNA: TGTTCGGGACAGGGACCAATTGGGCAGTACTTC; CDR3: CSGQGPIGQYF
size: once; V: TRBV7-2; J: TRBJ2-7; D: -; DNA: TGTGCCAGCAGCTTAGACCTCTACGAGCAGTACTTC; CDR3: CASSLDLYEQYF
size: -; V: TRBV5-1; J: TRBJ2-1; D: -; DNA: TGCGCCAGCAGCGGCCCGTCGAATGAGCAGTTCTTC; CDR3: CASSGPSNEQFF
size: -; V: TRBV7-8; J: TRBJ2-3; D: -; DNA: TGTGCCAGCAGCTTAAACAGGGCCAGCACAGATACGCAGTATTTT; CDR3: CASSLNRASTDTQYF
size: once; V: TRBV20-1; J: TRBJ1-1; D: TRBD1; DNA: TGCAGTGCTACCGGACAGGGAAGGGCTTTCTTT; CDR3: CSATGQGRAFF
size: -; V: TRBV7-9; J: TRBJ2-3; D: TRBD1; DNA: TGTGCCAGCAGCTTGGCAGGGGGCGAAATCTTTTTT; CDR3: CASSLAGGEIFF
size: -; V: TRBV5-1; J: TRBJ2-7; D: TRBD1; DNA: TGCGCCAGCAGCACGGACAGGGCCTACGAGCAGTACTTC; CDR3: CASSTDRAYEQYF
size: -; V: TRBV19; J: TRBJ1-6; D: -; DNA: TGTGCCAGTAGTTCGAATTCACCCCTCCACTTT; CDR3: CASSSNSPLHF
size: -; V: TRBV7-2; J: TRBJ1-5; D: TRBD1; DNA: TGTGCCAGCAGCTTAGTACAGGGGTCCAATCAGCCCCAGCATTTT; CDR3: CASSLVQGSNQPQHF
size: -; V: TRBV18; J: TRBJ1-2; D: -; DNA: TGTGCCAGCTCCCCTGACAAGGACTATGGCTACACCTTC; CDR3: CASSPDKDYGYTF
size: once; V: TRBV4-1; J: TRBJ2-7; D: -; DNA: TGCGCCAGCAGCCAAGATGGGCAGGGAACTTACGAGCAGTACTTC; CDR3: CASSQDGQGTYEQYF
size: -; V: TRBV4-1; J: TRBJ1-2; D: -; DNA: TGCGCCAGCAGCCAAGATGAGGCCCTCAAGGTCTATGGCTACACCTTC; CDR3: CASSQDEALKVYGYTF